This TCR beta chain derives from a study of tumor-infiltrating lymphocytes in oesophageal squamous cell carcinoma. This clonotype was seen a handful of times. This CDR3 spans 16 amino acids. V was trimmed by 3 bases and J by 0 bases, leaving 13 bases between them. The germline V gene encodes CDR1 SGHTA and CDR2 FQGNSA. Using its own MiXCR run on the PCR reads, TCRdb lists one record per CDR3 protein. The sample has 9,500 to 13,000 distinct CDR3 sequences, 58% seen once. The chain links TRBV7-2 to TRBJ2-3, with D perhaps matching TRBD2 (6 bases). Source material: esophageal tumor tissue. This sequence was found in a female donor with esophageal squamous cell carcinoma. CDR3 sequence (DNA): TGTGCCAGCAGCTTGGCGGGGCGAGGTAGCACAGATACGCAGTATTTT. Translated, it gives CASSLAGRGSTDTQYF.